What follows are 14 T cell receptor beta chains derived from one specimen sequenced in a study of blood T cells in healthy people across ages. Sample-barcoded 5' priming and a J-beta primer mix drove a second PCR of roughly 6 to 12 cycles. TCRdb used MiXCR to reprocess the 5' RACE reads, holding one entry per CDR3 protein. Counted here are under 1 million distinct CDR3 sequences, roughly 44% occurring once; the ten biggest clones make up about 19%. The sample taken for sequencing was blood. Every receptor here comes from a man in his sixties in good health.

This clonotype has at least ten counts. This rearrangement joins TRBV10-3 to TRBJ2-5; 10 bases are shared with TRBD2. CDR3 length: 15 amino acids. CDR1 and CDR2 (germline): ENHRY, SYGVKD. V shed 4 bases, J shed 1 base, and the junction held 3 bases outside the gene matches. CDR3 sequence reads: CAISVLAGAQETQYF. DNA for the CDR3: TGTGCCATCAGTGTGCTAGCGGGGGCCCAAGAGACCCAGTACTTC.

The chain combines TRBV11-2 with TRBJ2-3; 9 bases agree with TRBD2. This CDR3 region has 16 residues. Germline-derived CDR1 and CDR2 are SGHAT and FQNNGV. The V segment lost 1 base and the J segment 7 bases; nucleotides outside the gene matches: 9. CDR3: CASSLGVGGGVHTQYF. The CDR3 nucleotides read TGTGCCAGCAGCTTAGGTGTTGGCGGGGGGGTACATACGCAGTATTTT.

V and J are TRBV7-9 and TRBJ1-2; D is possibly TRBD1 (6 bases). Germline-derived CDR1 and CDR2 are SEHNR and FQNEAQ (reference sequence). The V gene lost 11 bases and the J gene lost 3 bases, with 13 bases spanning the gap. This CDR3 comprises 12 residues. The CDR3 loop reads CAGTDRDYGYTF. The DNA of the CDR3 is TGTGCCGGAACGGACAGAGACTATGGCTACACCTTC. Filled out from reference TRBV7-9 and TRBJ1-2, the complete variable domain reads DTGVSQNPRHKITKRGQNVTFRCDPISEHNRLYWYRQTLGQGPEFLTYFQNEAQLEKSRLLSDRFSAERPKGSFSTLEIQRTEQGDSAMYLCAGTDRDYGYTFGSGTRLTVV.

To note about this clonotype: Relative to the germline gene, one junction end is altered; a read error may explain this. V is TRBV6-1 and J is TRBJ2-4; D may be TRBD1 (6 bases). The end of the DNA fits TRBJ2-7 better, so the J call may be wrong. CDR3 length: 15 amino acids. Germline V gene data show CDR1 as MNHNS and CDR2 as SASEGT. The CDR3 nucleotides read TGTGCCGGCAGTGAATTTACAGGGCCCTTTTACGAGCAGTACTTC. It codes for CAGSEFTGPFYEQYF.

The chain uses TRBV30 and TRBJ1-2; possible D gene TRBD1, 5 bases. CDR3 length equals 12 residues. V gave up 2 bases and J gave up 8 bases, with 12 bases separating them. Germline CDR1 GTSNPN, CDR2 SVGIG (reference sequence). This chain's CDR3 is CAWSIQGRGYTF. The CDR3, as DNA: TGTGCCTGGAGTATCCAGGGTAGAGGCTACACCTTC.

This clonotype was picked up a small number of times. This sequence joins TRBV7-6 and TRBJ2-6; D is perhaps TRBD2 (7 bases). This CDR3 has 18 residues. Germline CDR1 reads SGHVS; CDR2 reads FNYEAQ. V lost 4 bases and J lost 2, with 18 bases in between. CDR3 in DNA: TGTGCCAGCAGCTCAAGGGGGGGGGTGCTTACTGGGGCCAACGTCCTGACTTTC. It codes for CASSSRGGVLTGANVLTF.

This clonotype was seen a handful of times. The V and J genes are TRBV5-1 and TRBJ2-7; D gene unclear. The CDR3 consists of 13 residues. The V gene lost 4 bases and the J gene lost 0 bases, with 8 bases spanning the gap. Per the germline V gene, CDR1 is SGHRS and CDR2 is YFSETQ. This CDR3 is CASSGSRSYEQYF. DNA of the CDR3: TGCGCCAGCAGCGGCAGTCGCTCCTACGAGCAGTACTTC.

This clonotype was counted a few times. The chain has TRBV6-2 or TRBV6-3 and TRBJ1-6; TRBD1 aligns across 7 bases. The ends lost 7 bases at V and 7 bases at J; junction bases unmatched: 7. Germline CDR1 reads MNHEY; CDR2 reads SVGEGT. The CDR3 runs to 14 residues. DNA for the CDR3: TGTGCCAGCAAAACCCAGGGGGGCAATTCACCCCTCCACTTT. Its translation: CASKTQGGNSPLHF.

This rearrangement joins TRBV5-6 to TRBJ2-7; perhaps TRBD1 as D (7 bases). Germline CDR1 reads SGHDT; CDR2 reads YYEEEE. V dropped 6 bases and J dropped 1 base, with 17 bases sitting between them. This CDR3 has 15 amino acids. The CDR3 here is CASTQGGDSSYEQYF. The CDR3 DNA is TGTGCCAGCACTCAGGGGGGAGATTCATCCTACGAGCAGTACTTC. The full variable domain, completed using reference TRBV5-6 and TRBJ2-7, is DAGVTQSPTHLIKTRGQQVTLRCSPKSGHDTVSWYQQALGQGPQFIFQYYEEEERQRGNFPDRFSGHQFPNYSSELNVNALLLGDSALYLCASTQGGDSSYEQYFGPGTRLTVT.

This clonotype came up a few times. This sequence joins TRBV7-2 and TRBJ2-6; 12 bases are shared with TRBD2. From germline, CDR1 is SGHTA and CDR2 FQGNSA. This CDR3 is built from 19 residues. Losses at the gene ends were 5 bases for V and 4 bases for J; bases not matched to a gene: 12. The DNA for the CDR3 is TGTGCCAGCAGCCTGAACCCACTAGCGGGGGGTTCGGGGGCCAACGTCCTGACTTTC. Residues: CASSLNPLAGGSGANVLTF.

The chain uses TRBV6-5 and TRBJ2-4; TRBD2 might be the D (7 bases). The J call may be faulty, since TRBJ2-7 better matches the DNA end. Germline V gives CDR1 MNHEY, CDR2 SVGAGI. The CDR3 length is 13 residues. CDR3 sequence (DNA): TGTGCTAGTAAGGGGGGGAACTCCTACGAGCAGTACTTC. Its protein is CASKGGNSYEQYF.

The V call is TRBV6-5, the J call TRBJ1-2; TRBD1 might be the D (6 bases). The germline CDR1 and CDR2 sequences are MNHEY and SVGAGI. The V end lost 6 bases, the J end lost 4 bases, and 18 bases lay between the germline ends. The CDR3 length is 15 residues. The CDR3 region has the DNA TGTGCCAGCAGAGACAAGGGGGGTAGTTTCTATGGCTACACCTTC. This encodes CASRDKGGSFYGYTF.

V usage is TRBV7-2 and J usage is TRBJ2-5; 9 bases fit TRBD2. The closer fit of TRBJ2-1 to the DNA end suggests the J call may be wrong. The CDR3 is 18 amino acids. Germline loops: CDR1 SGHTA, CDR2 FQGNSA. The CDR3 DNA reads TGTGCCAGCAGCTCCCTCGGGCGGGGGGGCCAGACCCAAGAGACCCAGTTCTTC. Residues: CASSSLGRGGQTQETQFF.

This chain links TRBV4-1 with TRBJ2-1; D unresolved. The CDR3 length is 13 residues. The germline V gene encodes CDR1 MGHRA and CDR2 YSYEKL. V dropped 4 bases and J dropped 8 bases, with 12 bases sitting between them. In nucleotides, the CDR3 is TGCGCCAGCAGCCTAGAGTCGTACGATGAGCAGTTCTTC. This codes for CASSLESYDEQFF.